This T cell receptor (beta chain) stems from a study of T cell responses to AZD1222 COVID-19 vaccine. Measured with immunoSEQ multiplex PCR; TCRdb has only the in-frame clones, and not every one. This sample carries 99,000 or so clones, 82% of them seen once, and the ten largest clones take 5%. The CDR3 length is 17 residues. Germline V gene sequence: CDR1 SGHRS, CDR2 YFSETQ. With 0 bases clipped from V and 5 bases from J, the junction kept 9 bases outside the gene matches. About this clone itself: Antigen: not known.

Study-wide findings and caveats: It was only after the peak T cell response that any repertoires were sampled. Epitopes outside B.1.351 and B.1.1.7 mutated regions reportedly drew nearly half of spike TCRs. Baseline antibody screening turned up just a handful of seropositive AZD1222 recipients. Increased Spike-specific TCR breadth and depth were observed after two AZD1222 doses.

This TCR derives from an adult in good health. The sample here was peripheral blood, taken on day 0 of AZD1222 vaccination. V is TRBV5-1 and J is TRBJ1-2; 11 bases agree with TRBD1. The CDR3 coding sequence is TGCGCCAGCAGCTTGGGACATGAATGGGACAGGGGGTATGGCTACACCTTC. Protein product: CASSLGHEWDRGYGYTF. The full variable domain, in which reference TRBV5-1 and TRBJ1-2 provide the parts outside the CDR3, is KAGVTQTPRYLIKTRGQQVTLSCSPISGHRSVSWYQQTPGQGLQFLFEYFSETQRNKGNFPGRFSGRQFSNSRSEMNVSTLELGDSALYLCASSLGHEWDRGYGYTFGSGTRLTVV.